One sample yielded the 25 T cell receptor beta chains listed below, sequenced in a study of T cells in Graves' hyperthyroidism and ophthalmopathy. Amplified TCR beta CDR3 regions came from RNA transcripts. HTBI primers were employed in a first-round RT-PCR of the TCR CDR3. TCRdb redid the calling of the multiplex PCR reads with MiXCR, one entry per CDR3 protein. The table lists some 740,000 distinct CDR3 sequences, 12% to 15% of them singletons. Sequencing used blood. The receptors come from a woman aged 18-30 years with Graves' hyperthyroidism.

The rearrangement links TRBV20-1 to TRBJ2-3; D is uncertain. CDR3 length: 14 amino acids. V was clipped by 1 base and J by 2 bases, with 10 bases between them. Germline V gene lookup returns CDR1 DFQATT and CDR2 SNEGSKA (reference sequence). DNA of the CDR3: TGCAGTGCTAGAGTATGGGATACCACAGATACGCAGTATTTT. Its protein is CSARVWDTTDTQYF.

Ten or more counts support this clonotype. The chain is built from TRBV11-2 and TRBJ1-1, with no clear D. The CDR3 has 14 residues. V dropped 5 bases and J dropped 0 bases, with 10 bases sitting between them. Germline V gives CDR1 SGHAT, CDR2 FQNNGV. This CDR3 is CASSLQMMNTEAFF. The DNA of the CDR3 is TGTGCCAGCAGCCTCCAAATGATGAACACTGAAGCTTTCTTT.

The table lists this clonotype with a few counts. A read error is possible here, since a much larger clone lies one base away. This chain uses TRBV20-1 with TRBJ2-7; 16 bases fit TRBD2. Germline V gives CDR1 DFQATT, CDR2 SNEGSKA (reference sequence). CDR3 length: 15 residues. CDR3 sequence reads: CSATGTSGRAYEQHF. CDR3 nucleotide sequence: TGCAGTGCTACAGGGACTAGCGGGAGGGCATACGAGCAGCACTTC.

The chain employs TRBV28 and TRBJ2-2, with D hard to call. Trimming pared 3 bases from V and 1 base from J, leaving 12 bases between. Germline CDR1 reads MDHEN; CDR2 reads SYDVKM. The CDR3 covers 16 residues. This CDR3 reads CASSFRKGLNTGELFF. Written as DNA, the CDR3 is TGTGCCAGCAGTTTTCGAAAGGGTCTGAACACCGGGGAGCTGTTTTTT.

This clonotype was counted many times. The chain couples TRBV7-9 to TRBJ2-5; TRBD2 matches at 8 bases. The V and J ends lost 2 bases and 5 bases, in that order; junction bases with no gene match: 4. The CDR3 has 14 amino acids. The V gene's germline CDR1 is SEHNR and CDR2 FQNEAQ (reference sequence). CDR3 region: CASSLPAGEETQYF. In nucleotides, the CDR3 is TGTGCCAGCAGCTTACCAGCGGGAGAGGAGACCCAGTACTTC.

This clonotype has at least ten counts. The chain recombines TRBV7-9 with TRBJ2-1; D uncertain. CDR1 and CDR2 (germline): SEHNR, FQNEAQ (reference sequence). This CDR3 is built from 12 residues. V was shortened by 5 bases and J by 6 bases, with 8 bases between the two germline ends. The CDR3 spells CASSAGPNEQFF. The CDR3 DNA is TGTGCCAGCAGCGCAGGTCCCAATGAGCAGTTCTTC.

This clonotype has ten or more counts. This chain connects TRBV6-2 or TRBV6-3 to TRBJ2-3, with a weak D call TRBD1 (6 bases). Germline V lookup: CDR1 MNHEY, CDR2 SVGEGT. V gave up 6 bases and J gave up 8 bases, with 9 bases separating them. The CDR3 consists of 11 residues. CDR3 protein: CASRGGGTQYF. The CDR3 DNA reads TGTGCCAGCAGAGGGGGTGGTACGCAGTATTTT.

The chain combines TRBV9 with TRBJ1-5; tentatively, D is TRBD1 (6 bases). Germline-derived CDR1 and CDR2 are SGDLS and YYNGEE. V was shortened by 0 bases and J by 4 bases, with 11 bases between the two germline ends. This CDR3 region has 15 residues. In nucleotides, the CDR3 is TGTGCCAGCAGCGTAGCCGGGGGCCCGAATCAGCCCCAGCATTTT. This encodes CASSVAGGPNQPQHF.

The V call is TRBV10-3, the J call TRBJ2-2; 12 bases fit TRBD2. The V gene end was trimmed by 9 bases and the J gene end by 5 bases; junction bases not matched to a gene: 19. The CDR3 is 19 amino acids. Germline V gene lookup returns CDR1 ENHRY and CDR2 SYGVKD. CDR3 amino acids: CAIEATSGRKGASTGELFF. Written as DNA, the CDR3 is TGTGCCATTGAAGCGACTAGCGGGAGAAAGGGGGCAAGTACCGGGGAGCTGTTTTTT.

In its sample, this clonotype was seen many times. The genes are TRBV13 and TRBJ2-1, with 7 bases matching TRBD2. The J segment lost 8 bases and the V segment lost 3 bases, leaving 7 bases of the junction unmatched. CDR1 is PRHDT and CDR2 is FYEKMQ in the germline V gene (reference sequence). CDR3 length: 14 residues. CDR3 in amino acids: CASSFPTSQYEQFF. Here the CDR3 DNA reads TGTGCCAGCAGCTTCCCGACTAGCCAGTATGAGCAGTTCTTC.

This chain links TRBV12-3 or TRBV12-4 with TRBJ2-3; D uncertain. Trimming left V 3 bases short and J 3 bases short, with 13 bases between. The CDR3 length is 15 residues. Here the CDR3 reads CASSFPDRETDTQYF. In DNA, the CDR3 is TGTGCCAGCAGTTTTCCTGATAGGGAAACAGATACGCAGTATTTT.

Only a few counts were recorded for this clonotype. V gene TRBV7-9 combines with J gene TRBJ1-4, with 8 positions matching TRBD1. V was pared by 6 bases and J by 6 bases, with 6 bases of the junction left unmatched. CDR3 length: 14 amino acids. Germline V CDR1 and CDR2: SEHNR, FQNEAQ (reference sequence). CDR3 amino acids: CASRGQGYDEKLFF. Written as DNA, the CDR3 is TGTGCCAGCAGAGGACAGGGCTACGATGAAAAACTGTTTTTT.

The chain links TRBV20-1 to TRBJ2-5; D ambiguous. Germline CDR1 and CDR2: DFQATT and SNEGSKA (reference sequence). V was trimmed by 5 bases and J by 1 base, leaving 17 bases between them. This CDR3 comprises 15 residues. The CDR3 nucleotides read TGCAGTGCTTTTCACCCGACATCCGGCCAAGAGACCCAGTACTTC. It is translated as CSAFHPTSGQETQYF.

CDR3 amino acids: CASSIWTSDNEQFF. The CDR3 nucleotides are TGTGCCAGTAGTATTTGGACTAGTGACAATGAGCAGTTCTTC. V gene TRBV19 combines with J gene TRBJ2-1, with 7 positions matching TRBD2. Germline loops: CDR1 LNHDA, CDR2 SQIVND (reference sequence). Germline trimming cut 3 bases from V and 5 bases from J; bases unmatched to any gene: 4. This CDR3 region has 14 residues.

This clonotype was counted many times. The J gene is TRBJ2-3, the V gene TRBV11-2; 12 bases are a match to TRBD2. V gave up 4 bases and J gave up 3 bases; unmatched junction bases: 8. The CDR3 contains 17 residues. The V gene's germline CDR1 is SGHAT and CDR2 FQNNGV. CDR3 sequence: CASSSRALAGGTDTQYF. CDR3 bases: TGTGCCAGCAGCTCCCGAGCCCTAGCGGGAGGGACAGATACGCAGTATTTT.

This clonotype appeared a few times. The CDR3 DNA reads as TGTGCCAGCAGCCAAGGCAGGACCCCCCGGACAGCGACGGAGACCCAGTACTTC. Its protein is CASSQGRTPRTATETQYF. V gene TRBV4-2 combines with J gene TRBJ2-5; D may be TRBD1 (6 bases). The V gene lost 1 base and the J gene lost 5 bases, with 23 bases spanning the gap. The CDR3 runs 18 residues. The germline CDR1 and CDR2 sequences are LGHNA and YNFKEQ.

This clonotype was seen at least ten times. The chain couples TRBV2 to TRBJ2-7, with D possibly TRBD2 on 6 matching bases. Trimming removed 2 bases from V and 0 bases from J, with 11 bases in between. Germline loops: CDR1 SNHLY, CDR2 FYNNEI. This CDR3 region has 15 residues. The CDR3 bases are TGTGCCAGCAGTGAATCCCGCGGGGCCTCCTACGAGCAGTACTTC. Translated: CASSESRGASYEQYF.

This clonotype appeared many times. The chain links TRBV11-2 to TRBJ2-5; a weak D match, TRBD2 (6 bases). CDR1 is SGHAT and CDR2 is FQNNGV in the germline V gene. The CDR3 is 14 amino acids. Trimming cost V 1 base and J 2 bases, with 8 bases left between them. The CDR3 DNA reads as TGTGCCAGCAGCTTAGGCGGGAAGCAAGAGACCCAGTACTTC. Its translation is CASSLGGKQETQYF.

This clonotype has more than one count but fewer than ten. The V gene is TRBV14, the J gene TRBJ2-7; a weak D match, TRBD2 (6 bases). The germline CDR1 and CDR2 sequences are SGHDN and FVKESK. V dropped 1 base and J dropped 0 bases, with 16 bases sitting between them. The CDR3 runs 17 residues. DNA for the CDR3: TGTGCCAGCAGCCAAGGATGGCGGGGACGGTTCTCCTACGAGCAGTACTTC. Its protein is CASSQGWRGRFSYEQYF.

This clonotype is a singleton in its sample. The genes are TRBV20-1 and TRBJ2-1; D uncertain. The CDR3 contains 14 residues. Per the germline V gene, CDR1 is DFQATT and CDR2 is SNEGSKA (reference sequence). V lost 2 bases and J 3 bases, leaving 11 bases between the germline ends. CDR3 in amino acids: CSARSRWGYNEQFF. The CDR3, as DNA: TGCAGTGCTAGATCCCGGTGGGGCTACAATGAGCAGTTCTTC.

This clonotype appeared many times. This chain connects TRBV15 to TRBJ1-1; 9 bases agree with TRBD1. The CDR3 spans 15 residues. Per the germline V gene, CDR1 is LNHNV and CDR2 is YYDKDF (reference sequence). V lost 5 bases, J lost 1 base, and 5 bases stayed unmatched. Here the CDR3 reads CATSFATGGNTEAFF. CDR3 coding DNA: TGTGCCACCAGCTTTGCGACAGGGGGGAACACTGAAGCTTTCTTT.

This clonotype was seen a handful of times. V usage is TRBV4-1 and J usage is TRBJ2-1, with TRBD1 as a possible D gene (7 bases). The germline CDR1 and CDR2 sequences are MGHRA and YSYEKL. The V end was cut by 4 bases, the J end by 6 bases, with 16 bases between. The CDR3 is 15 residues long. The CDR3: CASSRSLRDSNEQFF. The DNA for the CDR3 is TGCGCCAGCAGCCGGAGCCTGCGGGACAGCAATGAGCAGTTCTTC.

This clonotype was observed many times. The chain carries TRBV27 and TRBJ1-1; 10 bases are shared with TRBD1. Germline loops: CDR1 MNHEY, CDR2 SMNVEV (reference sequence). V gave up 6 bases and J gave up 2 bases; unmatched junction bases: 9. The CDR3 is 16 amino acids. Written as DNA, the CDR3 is TGTGCCAGCAGGGCCCCTGGGACAGGGGACAACACTGAAGCTTTCTTT. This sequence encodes CASRAPGTGDNTEAFF.

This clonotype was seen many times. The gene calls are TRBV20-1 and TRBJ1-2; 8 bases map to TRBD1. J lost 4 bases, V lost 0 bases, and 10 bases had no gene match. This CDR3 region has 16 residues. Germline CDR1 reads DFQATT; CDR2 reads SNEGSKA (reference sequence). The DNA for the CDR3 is TGCAGTGCTAGAGATCGAGCGTCAGGGGGCTTCTATGGCTACACCTTC. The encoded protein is CSARDRASGGFYGYTF.

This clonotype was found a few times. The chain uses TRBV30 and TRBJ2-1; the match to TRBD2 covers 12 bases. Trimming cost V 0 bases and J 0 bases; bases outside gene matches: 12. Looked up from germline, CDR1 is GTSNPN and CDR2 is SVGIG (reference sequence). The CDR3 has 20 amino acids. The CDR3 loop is CAWSVLRGLAGKSSYNEQFF. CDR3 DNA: TGTGCCTGGAGTGTATTACGAGGACTAGCGGGAAAAAGCTCCTACAATGAGCAGTTCTTC.